This TCR beta chain emerged from a study of PD-L1 blockade in urothelial cancer. At the level of the study: Atezolizumab therapy began for patients around 2014, dosed at 1,200 mg intravenously every 3 weeks. The median number of T cells present in blood samples was around 150,000. General study results and limits: Enhanced expansion of tumor-associated blood clones at 3 weeks characterized durable-benefit patients. Where pretreatment blood TCR clonality fell below the median, better survival was predicted.

Note on this clone: Antigen: not known.

The time point here: pretreatment peripheral blood. TCRdb's table, derived via immunoSEQ multiplex PCR, lists solely in-frame clones and lacks some. Among around 40,000 clones listed, about nine tenths were seen once. V lost 4 bases and J lost 5, with 15 bases in between. Germline CDR1 reads MDHEN; CDR2 reads SYDVKM. The CDR3 is 14 residues long. The input for sequencing was PBMCs, taken around atezolizumab (anti-PD-L1) treatment. The receptor was isolated from a woman in her fifties or sixties with urothelial cancer. This rearrangement joins TRBV28 to TRBJ2-7, with D perhaps TRBD2 (6 bases). The CDR3 coding sequence is TGTGCCAGCAGTTACGTAGGGAGGATCAACGAGCAGTACTTC. Its protein is CASSYVGRINEQYF.